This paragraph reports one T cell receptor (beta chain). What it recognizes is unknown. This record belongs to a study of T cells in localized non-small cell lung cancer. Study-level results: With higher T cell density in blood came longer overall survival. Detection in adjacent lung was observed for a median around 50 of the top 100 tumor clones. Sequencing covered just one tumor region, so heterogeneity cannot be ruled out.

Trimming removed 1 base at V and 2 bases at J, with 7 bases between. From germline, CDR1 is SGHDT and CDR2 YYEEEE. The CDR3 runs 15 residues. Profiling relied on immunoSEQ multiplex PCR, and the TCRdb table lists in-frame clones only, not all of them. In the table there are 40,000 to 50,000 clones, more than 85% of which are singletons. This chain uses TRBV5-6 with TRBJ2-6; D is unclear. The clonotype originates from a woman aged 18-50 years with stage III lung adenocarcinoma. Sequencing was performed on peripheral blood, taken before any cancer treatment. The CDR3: CASSLMGTGANVLTF. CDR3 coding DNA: TGTGCCAGCAGCTTGATGGGAACTGGGGCCAACGTCCTGACTTTC. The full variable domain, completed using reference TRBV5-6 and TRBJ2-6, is DAGVTQSPTHLIKTRGQQVTLRCSPKSGHDTVSWYQQALGQGPQFIFQYYEEEERQRGNFPDRFSGHQFPNYSSELNVNALLLGDSALYLCASSLMGTGANVLTFGAGSRLTVL.